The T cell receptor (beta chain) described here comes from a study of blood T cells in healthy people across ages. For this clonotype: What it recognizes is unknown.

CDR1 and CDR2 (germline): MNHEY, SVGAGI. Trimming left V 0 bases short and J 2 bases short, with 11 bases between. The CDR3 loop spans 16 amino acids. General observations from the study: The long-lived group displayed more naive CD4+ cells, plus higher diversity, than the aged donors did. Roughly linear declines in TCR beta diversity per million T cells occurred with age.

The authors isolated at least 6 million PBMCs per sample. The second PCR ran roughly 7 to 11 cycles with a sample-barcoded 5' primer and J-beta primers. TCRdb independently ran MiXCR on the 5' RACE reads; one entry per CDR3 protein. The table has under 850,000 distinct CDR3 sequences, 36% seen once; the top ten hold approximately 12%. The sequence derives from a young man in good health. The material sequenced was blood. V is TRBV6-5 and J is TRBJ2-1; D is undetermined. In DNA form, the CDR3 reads TGTGCCAGCAGTTACTCGACACTATCAACCTACAATGAGCAGTTCTTC. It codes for CASSYSTLSTYNEQFF.